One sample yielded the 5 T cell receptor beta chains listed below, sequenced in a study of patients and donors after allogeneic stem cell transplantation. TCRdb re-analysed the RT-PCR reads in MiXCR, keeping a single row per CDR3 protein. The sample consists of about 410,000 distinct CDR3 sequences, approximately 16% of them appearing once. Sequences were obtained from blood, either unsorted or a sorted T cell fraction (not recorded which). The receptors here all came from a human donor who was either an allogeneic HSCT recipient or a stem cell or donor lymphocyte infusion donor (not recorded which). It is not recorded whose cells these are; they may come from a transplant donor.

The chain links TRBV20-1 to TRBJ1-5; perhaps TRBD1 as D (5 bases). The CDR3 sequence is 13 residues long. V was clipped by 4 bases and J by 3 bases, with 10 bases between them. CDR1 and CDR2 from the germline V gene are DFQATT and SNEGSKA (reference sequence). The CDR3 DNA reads TGCAGTGCTACCCGGGACCTCAATCAGCCCCAGCATTTT. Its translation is CSATRDLNQPQHF.

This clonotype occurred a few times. The CDR3 DNA is TGTGCCAGCAGTGATGTCCTAGCGGGGGACAATGAGCAGTTCTTC. Its protein product is CASSDVLAGDNEQFF. J is TRBJ2-1 and V is TRBV2; TRBD2 aligns across 10 bases. The CDR3 contains 15 residues. V gave up 3 bases and J gave up 5 bases; unmatched junction bases: 4. Germline CDR1 is SNHLY and CDR2 is FYNNEI.

CDR3 coding DNA: TGTGCCAGCAGCCAAGGGGCAGGCATCAATGAGCAGTTCTTC. Encoded protein: CASSQGAGINEQFF. The chain links TRBV3-1 to TRBJ2-1; D call uncertain. Trimming pared 1 base from V and 6 bases from J, leaving 10 bases between. The CDR3 covers 14 residues. Germline CDR1 reads LGHDT; CDR2 reads YNNKEL (reference sequence).

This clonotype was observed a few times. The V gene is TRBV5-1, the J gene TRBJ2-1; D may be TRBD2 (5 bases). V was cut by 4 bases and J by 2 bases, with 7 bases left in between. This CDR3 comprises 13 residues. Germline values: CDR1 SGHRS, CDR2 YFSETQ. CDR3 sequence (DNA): TGCGCCAGCAGCACGACTACCTACAATGAGCAGTTCTTC. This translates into CASSTTTYNEQFF.

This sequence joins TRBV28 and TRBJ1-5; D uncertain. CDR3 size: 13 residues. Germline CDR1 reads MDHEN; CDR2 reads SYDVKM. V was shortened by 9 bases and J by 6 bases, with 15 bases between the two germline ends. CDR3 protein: CASLQDLGQPQHF. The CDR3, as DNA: TGTGCCAGTCTTCAGGATTTAGGTCAGCCCCAGCATTTT.